This TCR beta chain was captured by sequencing in a study of control samples from healthy donors and cancer patients. Profiling relied on immunoSEQ multiplex PCR, and the TCRdb table lists in-frame clones only, not all of them. The sample yields about 160,000 clones, 85% to 95% seen once. This clone has just one count. Other DNA sequences in the same sample also yield this CDR3. The germline CDR1 and CDR2 sequences are MNHNS and SASEGT. V lost 1 base, J lost 7 bases, and 2 bases lay in between. The CDR3 is 11 residues long. The sample consisted of blood. The clonotype was recovered from a woman aged 60 to 75 in good health. The chain joins TRBV6-1 to TRBJ1-5, with D uncertain. The CDR3 spells CASSEGQPQHF. The CDR3 nucleotides read TGTGCCAGCAGTGAAGGCCAGCCCCAGCATTTT.